These T cell receptor beta chains were read from a single sample in a study of beta chain features in type 1 diabetes. Produced via immunoSEQ multiplex PCR; TCRdb's table is partial and in-frame only. The sample yields hundreds of thousands of clones, 10% to 15% seen once. Sequenced sample: naive CD4+ T cells from blood. These receptors all come from a young man with type 1 diabetes. The CDR3 runs from the conserved cysteine through the conserved F or W. Clone size appears in some rows only: once, few, many, or a class for an expanded clone.

NA	TRBJ2-7	TRBV10-3	CASEDRGRPQTYEQYF
few	TRBJ2-1	TRBV10-3	CAISGRDTYNEQFF
NA	TRBJ2-7	TRBV28	CASSYHGQGAIYEQYF
few	TRBJ1-4	TRBV2	CASGTGVSGEKLFF
NA	TRBJ2-3	TRBV7-9	CASSTGTSGADTQYF
NA	TRBJ1-1	TRBV29-1	CSSTRQGATEAFF
NA	TRBJ2-7	TRBV30	CAWTLGQGQQYF
few	TRBJ2-3	TRBV19	CASREGTDTQYF
NA	TRBJ2-2	TRBV28	CASSPPGLPNTGELFF
NA	TRBJ2-5	TRBV4-2	CASSEGGRETQYF
NA	TRBJ2-4	TRBV28	CASTRQGWPGNIQYF
NA	TRBJ2-1	TRBV9	CASSVTSGAYNEQFF
NA	TRBJ1-5	TRBV2	CASSVTGDQPQHF
NA	TRBJ1-5	TRBV18	CASSPSGKSQPQHF
NA	TRBJ1-2	TRBV30	CAWTGGLNYGYTF
NA	TRBJ2-1	TRBV5-1	CASSLGEEYNEQFF
few	TRBJ1-2	TRBV30	CAWTLERGAHYGYTF
few	TRBJ1-5	TRBV6-5	CASSYSGDLGQPQHF
NA	TRBJ1-6	TRBV30	CAWTPWAGENSPLHF
NA	TRBJ1-2	TRBV9	CASSVELQGYGYTF
few	TRBJ2-1	TRBV30	CAWTGQGAYNEQFF
NA	TRBJ1-2	TRBV29-1	CSVVAANYGYTF
few	TRBJ2-7	TRBV30	CAWEGEQGAYEQYF
few	TRBJ1-2	TRBV29-1	CSVEGGPGGGEGGYTF
few	TRBJ2-2	TRBV6-5	CASSYARGVKESFF
few	TRBJ2-3	TRBV6-1	CASSVAGKTDTQYF
few	TRBJ2-7	TRBV7-9	CASSLAGTATYEQYF
NA	TRBJ1-5	TRBV11-2	CASSSGQGINQPQHF
NA	TRBJ2-3	TRBV18	CASSPLASGGQGDTQYF
few	TRBJ2-7	TRBV7-2	CASSFSGAEQYF
few	TRBJ1-5	TRBV19	CASSSDRDFQPQHF
NA	TRBJ2-2	TRBV19	CASRQGRTGELFF
NA	TRBJ1-5	TRBV5-6	CASSHNQPQHF
few	TRBJ1-4	TRBV30	CAWTGTNEKLFF
few	TRBJ2-1	TRBV28	CASSTPGLTPEDEQFF
NA	TRBJ1-1	TRBV2	CASSAYEANTEAFF
NA	TRBJ1-2	TRBV30	CAWTSGDRSYGYTF
few	TRBJ2-3	TRBV2	CASSLEGTMRLDTQYF
NA	TRBJ2-3	TRBV20-1	CSAQLVDTQYF
NA	TRBJ2-1	TRBV2	CAGGTEIYEQFF
few	TRBJ2-6	TRBV9	CASGEVGRTSGGANVLTF
few	TRBJ1-1	TRBV5-1	CASSLGGTGAEAFF
few	TRBJ2-1	TRBV10-3	CATLIAHDYNEQFF
few	TRBJ2-4	TRBV7-9	CASSRLEAAKNIQYF
NA	TRBJ1-1	TRBV1	CTSSRTGQSLEAFF
NA	TRBJ1-4	TRBV28	CASSLTGGATNEKLFF
NA	TRBJ1-1	TRBV7-2	CASSRDTLWAEAFF
few	TRBJ2-7	TRBV28	CASSLWDEQYF
few	TRBJ2-7	TRBV30	CAWSSLYEQYF
few	TRBJ2-7	TRBV7-9	CASSLATEQLGNYEQYF